This T cell receptor beta chain is from a study of blood T cell repertoires in COVID-19 (dated by TCRdb to 2019 to 2021). The study in broad terms: Samples from collaborators originated in the United States, Italy and Spain and spanned both the acute and convalescent phases of COVID-19. The material from the prospective study consisted of cDNA or gDNA derived from T cells, B-cell-depleted T cells, or PBMCs. Where available, HLA class I and class II types were obtained from metadata supplied by the sample provider rather than from assay-based typing. The repertoires were released in a freely available public database intended as a resource for research on the immune response to SARS-CoV-2. A de-identified subject ID, COVID-19 status, age in years and sex were almost always included in the sample metadata. Samples came from the ongoing ImmuneRACE study (first 160 participants) plus 1,254 subjects from 6 global collaborators. Subjects who had been exposed to COVID-19, were actively infected with it, or had recovered from it provided the deeply sampled blood TCRbeta repertoires that made up the dataset.

With respect to this clone: Its binding antigen is unknown. Nothing much larger sits one base from this clone, and base qualities are not available.

The immunoSEQ Assay, a bias-controlled multiplex PCR, was used to amplify TCRbeta CDR3 regions from genomic DNA. The published analysis was carried out like this. The number of nucleated cells in each sample was estimated by amplification of reference gene primers within the assay. To quantify the absolute abundance of each unique TCRbeta CDR3 rearrangement, sequence reads were collapsed and filtered. For each sample, productive Simpson clonality was calculated by taking the square root of Simpson's diversity index across productive rearrangements. TCRdb provides this immuneACCESS table in a form limited to in-frame rearrangements. Some clones are lacking; in checked studies, under half of them reflect an unresolved V gene, and why the rest are absent is not known. V, J and clone size derive from that table, while D and trimming were established from the DNA sequence. This sample has some 33,000 clones in its table, and approximately 80% of those were observed once. The ten top clones hold less than 15% of the sample.

V is shortened by 4 bases, J by 5 bases, and the region joining them spans 9 bases. Reading from cysteine to phenylalanine, the CDR3 counts 13 amino acids. Only CDR3 DNA is held: 39 bases, read in frame from base 1. The collaborating institutions used their own protocols to collect whole blood in K2EDTA tubes. For TCRbeta analysis, collaborators shipped samples in one of three forms: frozen whole blood, isolated PBMCs, or DNA extracted from either of those sample types. What the study reported, not specific to this receptor: Clinical and demographic metadata were provided uncurated, with the amount varying by source and participant.

Specimen: peripheral blood. The receptor's source is a human donor in a cohort sampled during active COVID-19. The chain is made from TRBV12-3 or TRBV12-4 and TRBJ1-3; no confident D gene assignment can be made. The nucleotide sequence is TGTGCCAGCAGTTCCGGAGGGCGAAACACCATATATTTT. This sequence encodes CASSSGGRNTIYF.